This T cell receptor beta chain was obtained from a study of cytomegalovirus exposure and HLA in healthy donors. The germline gives CDR1 LNHDA, CDR2 SQIVND (reference sequence). V lost 7 bases and J lost 2; bases outside the gene matches: 8. This CDR3 region has 15 residues. To note about this clone: Its antigen is not identified.

Study results and caveats: Presence/absence analyses took donor sequencing depth as roughly uniform. Several V segments, TRBV6-2 and TRBV6-3 among them, could not be told apart and were dropped.

It was with 60 Vbeta and 13 Jbeta primers that the PCR ran. The data were produced by immunoSEQ multiplex PCR, yet TCRdb's version contains in-frame clones alone and is incomplete. The repertoire holds some 160,000 clones, with about 85% as singletons. This clonotype originated in a man aged 30 to 45 in good health and CMV-seropositive. This chain uses TRBV19 with TRBJ1-3; 7 bases align to TRBD1. Sequenced material: PBMCs. DNA for the CDR3: TGTGCCAGTATCTCTGACAGGGCCCCTGGAAACACCATATATTTT. This encodes CASISDRAPGNTIYF.